The clone carrying this T cell receptor (beta chain) showed up just a few times. CDR1 is SGHRS, CDR2 YFSETQ, per germline. Trimming cost V 4 bases and J 1 base; bases outside gene matches: 3. The CDR3 is 16 amino acids. This entry belongs to a study of identical twins. TCRdb reanalysed the 5' RACE reads using MiXCR and keeps one entry per CDR3 protein. Found here are 700,000 to 950,000 distinct CDR3 sequences, around an eighth of them singletons; the top ten hold roughly 1.5%. The same specimen was also included in a second study, on yellow fever vaccine responses in identical twins.

The chain uses TRBV5-1 and TRBJ2-1; 12 bases agree with TRBD2. The TCR comes from a woman aged 18-29 years in good health. Sample: PBMCs. This CDR3 is CASSPTSGRSYNEQFF. As DNA, the CDR3 is TGCGCCAGCAGCCCGACTAGCGGGAGATCCTACAATGAGCAGTTCTTC.